A single sample is the source of the 21 T cell receptor beta chains below, sequenced in a study of post-analysis software for immune sequencing data. Broader study findings: When patients were compared with controls, about 5 TRBV segments were more frequent, TRBV5-6, TRBV5-1 and TRBV20-1 among them.

What these receptors recognize is not known. Each TCR beta cDNA library carried unique molecular identifiers. TCRdb analysed the PCR reads with MiXCR anew, one entry per CDR3 protein. The profile shows about 400,000 distinct CDR3 sequences, less than 40% of them singletons. The source material was blood. These receptors originate from a girl aged 10-17 years with multiple sclerosis.

The chain joins TRBV6-5 to TRBJ2-2; D gene uncertain. The CDR3 has 13 residues. In germline, CDR1 is MNHEY, CDR2 SVGAGI. Deletions cut 0 bases from V and 7 bases from J, with 6 bases between. CDR3: CASSYSSSGELFF. CDR3 bases: TGTGCCAGCAGTTACTCGAGCAGCGGGGAGCTGTTTTTT.

The chain links TRBV19 to TRBJ2-3, with D perhaps matching TRBD1 (6 bases). Trimming took off 8 bases at V and 4 bases at J, with 25 bases between the two ends. The germline V gene has CDR1 LNHDA and CDR2 SQIVND (reference sequence). The CDR3 runs to 17 residues. The CDR3 spells CASSARDTGLPADTQYF. CDR3 DNA sequence: TGTGCCAGTTCAGCAAGGGACACCGGGCTCCCGGCAGATACGCAGTATTTT.

The chain couples TRBV12-3 or TRBV12-4 to TRBJ2-3; 10 bases fit TRBD1. J was trimmed by 4 bases and V by 5 bases; bases with no gene match: 3. The CDR3 consists of 14 residues. The CDR3 spells CASSPTGGPDTQYF. The CDR3 coding sequence is TGTGCCAGCAGTCCGACAGGGGGCCCAGATACGCAGTATTTT.

The V call is TRBV25-1, the J call TRBJ2-3; D might be TRBD1 (5 bases). Germline V gene data show CDR1 as MGHDK and CDR2 as SYGVNS. The V end lost 3 bases, the J end lost 6 bases, and 13 bases lay between the germline ends. This CDR3 comprises 14 residues. The CDR3 DNA reads as TGTGCCAGCAGTGATGGGTACAGGATGGATACGCAGTATTTT. Its protein product is CASSDGYRMDTQYF.

This clonotype was seen repeatedly, ten times or more. V usage is TRBV7-8 and J usage is TRBJ2-5; D gene unclear. Germline loops: CDR1 SGHVS, CDR2 FQNEAQ. This CDR3 has 12 residues. V was shortened by 0 bases and J by 5 bases, with 4 bases between the two germline ends. CDR3 sequence reads: CASSLALETQYF. CDR3 DNA: TGTGCCAGCAGCTTAGCGCTGGAGACCCAGTACTTC.

In its sample, this clonotype was seen many times. The DNA for the CDR3 is TGTGCCAGCTCACCGGGACAGGGTCGAGAGACCCAGTACTTC. It yields the protein CASSPGQGRETQYF. The V and J genes are TRBV18 and TRBJ2-5; TRBD1 matches at 9 bases. CDR1 KGHSH and CDR2 LQKENI come from the germline V gene. V lost 3 bases, J lost 4 bases, and 3 bases stayed unmatched. This CDR3 comprises 14 residues.

This chain uses TRBV9 with TRBJ2-2, with D perhaps TRBD2 (5 bases). This CDR3 has 15 amino acids. Germline values: CDR1 SGDLS, CDR2 YYNGEE. V was pared by 1 base and J by 3 bases, with 10 bases between. The DNA of the CDR3 is TGTGCCAGCAGCGTAAGAGGGCAGTACACCGGGGAGCTGTTTTTT. Translation gives CASSVRGQYTGELFF.

Remarks on this clonotype: The junction departs from the called germline gene at one end, perhaps through a read error. The gene calls are TRBV6-5 and TRBJ1-1; TRBD1 aligns across 8 bases. This CDR3 comprises 13 residues. Germline V lookup: CDR1 MNHEY, CDR2 SVGAGI. Written as DNA, the CDR3 is TGTGCCGGCGGGAGACAGGGGAACGCTGAAGCTTTCTTT. This sequence encodes CAGGRQGNAEAFF.

The chain employs TRBV6-1 and TRBJ1-2; D ambiguous. The germline V gene encodes CDR1 MNHNS and CDR2 SASEGT. The CDR3 covers 14 residues. The V gene lost 2 bases and the J gene lost 8 bases, with 15 bases spanning the gap. The CDR3 nucleotides are TGTGCCAGCAGTGAATGGAACAACCCGGCGGGCTACACCTTC. Amino acid sequence: CASSEWNNPAGYTF.

This chain uses TRBV5-1 with TRBJ1-2; D unclear. Per the germline V gene, CDR1 is SGHRS and CDR2 is YFSETQ. With 4 bases removed from V and 3 bases from J, the gap between germline ends came to 13 bases. CDR3 length equals 14 residues. The CDR3: CASSSRPDHYGYTF. DNA for the CDR3: TGCGCCAGCAGCAGTCGGCCAGACCACTATGGCTACACCTTC.

This clonotype came up once. This sequence joins TRBV6-2 or TRBV6-3 and TRBJ2-1; the D is unclear. V dropped 8 bases and J dropped 3 bases, with 17 bases sitting between them. Germline assignment: CDR1 MNHEY and CDR2 SVGEGT. There are 15 residues in the CDR3. CDR3 nucleotide sequence: TGTGCCAGCGGGTCTAGAGGACGGGTCTACAATGAGCAGTTCTTC. Amino acids: CASGSRGRVYNEQFF.

V usage is TRBV15 and J usage is TRBJ2-1; TRBD2 matches at 9 bases. The germline V gene has CDR1 LNHNV and CDR2 YYDKDF (reference sequence). V trimming: 3 bases; J trimming: 8 bases; junction bases outside the gene matches: 11. The CDR3 length is 16 residues. Written as DNA, the CDR3 is TGTGCCACCAGCAGGCTTAGCGGGAGCTCTGGGGATGAGCAGTTCTTC. Protein product: CATSRLSGSSGDEQFF.

This clonotype was seen more than once but under ten times. The chain is built from TRBV5-1 and TRBJ2-4; tentatively, D is TRBD1 or TRBD2 (7 bases each). Deletions cut 4 bases from V and 4 bases from J, with 15 bases between. Germline CDR1 reads SGHRS; CDR2 reads YFSETQ. The CDR3 runs 15 residues. CDR3 nucleotide sequence: TGCGCCAGCAGCCCCCAGGGGGGGGCGAAAAACATTCAGTACTTC. It codes for CASSPQGGAKNIQYF.

Only a few counts were recorded for this clonotype. The gene calls are TRBV11-2 and TRBJ2-1; D is undetermined. In germline, CDR1 is SGHAT, CDR2 FQNNGV. Trimming stripped 6 bases from V and 7 bases from J, with 16 bases between. The CDR3 runs to 14 residues. CDR3 bases: TGTGCCAGCAGTTACTCCTGGATGGGGAATGAGCAGTTCTTC. This codes for CASSYSWMGNEQFF.

The chain combines TRBV24-1 with TRBJ2-1; 7 positions agree with TRBD1. The germline V gene has CDR1 KGHDR and CDR2 SFDVKD. The CDR3 length is 17 residues. The V gene end was trimmed by 2 bases and the J gene end by 3 bases; junction bases not matched to a gene: 9. The CDR3 sequence is CATSDSWTGANYNEQFF. The CDR3 DNA reads TGTGCCACCAGTGATTCTTGGACAGGAGCTAACTACAATGAGCAGTTCTTC.

This chain uses TRBV5-5 with TRBJ2-5; unclear D gene. Between the trimmed V and J ends, which lost 6 bases and 5 bases, there was a span of 14 bases. This CDR3 is 13 amino acids long. Germline V gene lookup returns CDR1 SGHKS and CDR2 YYEKEE (reference sequence). The CDR3 is CASTQRPPETQYF. The CDR3 region has the DNA TGTGCCAGCACCCAGAGGCCCCCGGAGACCCAGTACTTC.

V gene TRBV11-2 combines with J gene TRBJ2-1; 10 bases match TRBD2. The CDR3 has 15 amino acids. Germline V lookup: CDR1 SGHAT, CDR2 FQNNGV. The V gene end was trimmed by 4 bases and the J gene end by 4 bases; junction bases not matched to a gene: 4. CDR3 nucleotide sequence: TGTGCCAGCAGCTGTGGACTAGCGGATTACAATGAGCAGTTCTTC. This gives the protein CASSCGLADYNEQFF.

There are a few counts of this clonotype. The V gene is TRBV4-1, the J gene TRBJ1-2; possibly TRBD1 for D (6 bases). The ends were cut back, 2 bases at V and 5 bases at J, with 15 bases in the middle. Germline loops: CDR1 MGHRA, CDR2 YSYEKL. The length of the CDR3 is 15 residues. This CDR3 is CASSQLHEGVYGYTF. The CDR3, as DNA: TGCGCCAGCAGCCAACTGCACGAGGGGGTTTATGGCTACACCTTC.

The chain links TRBV19 to TRBJ2-7, with 7 positions matching TRBD2. The CDR3 is made up of 15 amino acids. The V segment lost 6 bases and the J segment 0 bases; nucleotides outside the gene matches: 8. CDR1 LNHDA and CDR2 SQIVND come from the germline V gene (reference sequence). CDR3 in amino acids: CASSQGGTASYEQYF. In DNA form, the CDR3 reads TGTGCCAGTAGCCAGGGAGGGACGGCCTCCTACGAGCAGTACTTC.

This clonotype was seen a single time. The chain recombines TRBV6-1 with TRBJ1-2; D is possibly TRBD1 (5 bases). This CDR3 comprises 17 residues. Trimming stripped 6 bases from V and 8 bases from J, with 28 bases between. Germline CDR1 is MNHNS and CDR2 is SASEGT. The CDR3 is CASSPDSPSIPGGGYTF. CDR3 nucleotides: TGTGCCAGCAGCCCAGACTCTCCGAGCATCCCCGGGGGAGGCTACACCTTC.

The chain carries TRBV20-1 and TRBJ2-1; D is perhaps TRBD1 or TRBD2 (6 bases each). The CDR3 length is 15 residues. The V gene's germline CDR1 is DFQATT and CDR2 SNEGSKA (reference sequence). V lost 0 bases to trimming and J lost 4 bases, with 13 bases between them. The CDR3 DNA reads TGCAGTGCTAGAGATACGGGGGCAATGTACAATGAGCAGTTCTTC. It specifies CSARDTGAMYNEQFF.